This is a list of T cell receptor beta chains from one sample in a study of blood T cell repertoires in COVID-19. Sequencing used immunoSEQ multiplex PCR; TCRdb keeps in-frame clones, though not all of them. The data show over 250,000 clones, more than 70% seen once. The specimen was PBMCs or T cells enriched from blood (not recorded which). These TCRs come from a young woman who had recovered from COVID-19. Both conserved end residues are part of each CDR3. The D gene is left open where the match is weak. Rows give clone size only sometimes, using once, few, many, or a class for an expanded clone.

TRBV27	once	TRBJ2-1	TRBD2	TGTGCCAGCAGCCCGGGACTAGCGGGGTTCAACTCCTACAATGAGCAGTTCTTC	CASSPGLAGFNSYNEQFF
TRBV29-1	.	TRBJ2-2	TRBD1	TGCAGCGTCCCCAGGACAGGGAACACCGGGGAGCTGTTTTTT	CSVPRTGNTGELFF
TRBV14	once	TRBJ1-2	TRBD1	TGTGCCAGCAGCCAGTTCGGACAGGACCGCTATGGCTACACCTTC	CASSQFGQDRYGYTF
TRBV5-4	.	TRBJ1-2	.	TGTGCCAGCAGCCAAGAAGGGGCACTTAACTATGGCTACACCTTC	CASSQEGALNYGYTF
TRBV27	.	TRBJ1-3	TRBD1	TGTGCCAGCAGTTTAGCCCCGACAGGGTCTGGAAACACCATATATTTT	CASSLAPTGSGNTIYF
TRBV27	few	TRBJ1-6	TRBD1	TGTGCCAGCAGATACAGGGGGCATGTAACGGGATCACCCCTCCACTTT	CASRYRGHVTGSPLHF
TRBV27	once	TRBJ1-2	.	TGTGCCAGCAGTTTCGCAACGGGATATGGCTACACCTTC	CASSFATGYGYTF
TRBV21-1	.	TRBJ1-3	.	TGTGCCCCTAAAAGGCGGGGACCAGGAAACACCATATATTTT	CAPKRRGPGNTIYF
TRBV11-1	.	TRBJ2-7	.	TGTGCCAGCAGCTCCCAAATAGACAGCCGGTACGAGCAGTACTTC	CASSSQIDSRYEQYF
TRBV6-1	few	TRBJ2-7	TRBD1	TGTGCCAGCAGTGAAGTTTGGGACAGACCCGAGCAGTACTTC	CASSEVWDRPEQYF
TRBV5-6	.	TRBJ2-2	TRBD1	TGTGCCAGCAGCCTGTGGACAGGGGCTAACACCGGGGAGCTGTTTTTT	CASSLWTGANTGELFF
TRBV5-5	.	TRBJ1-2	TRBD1	TGTGCCAGCAGCTTTTGGACAGGTGGCTACACCTTC	CASSFWTGGYTF
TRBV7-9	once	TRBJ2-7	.	TGTGCCAGCAGCTTAGAAAGGGAGTTTGCGCCCTACGAGCAGTACTTC	CASSLEREFAPYEQYF
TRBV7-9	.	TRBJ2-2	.	TGTGCCATCAAAAGCTGGACCCGGACAGAGAACACCGGGGAGCTGTTTTTT	CAIKSWTRTENTGELFF
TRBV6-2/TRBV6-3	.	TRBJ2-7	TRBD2	TGTGCCAGCAGTTACAGGCGGGGGAGCTCCTACGAGCAGTACTTC	CASSYRRGSSYEQYF
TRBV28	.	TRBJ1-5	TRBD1	TGTGCCAGCAGCTCGCACGCGACAGGGTTAGGCAATCAGCCCCAGCATTTT	CASSSHATGLGNQPQHF
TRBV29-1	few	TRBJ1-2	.	TGCAGCGTTGCCCTACGGGGGGTCCCCAACTATGGCTACACCTTC	CSVALRGVPNYGYTF
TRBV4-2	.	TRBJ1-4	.	TGTGCCAGCAGCCAAGATCAGGTCTCTAATGAAAAACTGTTTTTT	CASSQDQVSNEKLFF
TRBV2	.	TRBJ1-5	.	TGTGCCAGCACTGACACAAGCAGCGATCAGCCCCAGCATTTT	CASTDTSSDQPQHF
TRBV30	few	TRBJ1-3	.	TGTGCCTGGAGTTTAGGACAACATACTTCTGGAAACACCATATATTTT	CAWSLGQHTSGNTIYF
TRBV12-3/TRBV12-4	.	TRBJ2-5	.	TGTGCCAGCAGCAGGGGCCCTCACGAGACCCAGTACTTC	CASSRGPHETQYF
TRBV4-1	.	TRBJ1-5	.	TGCGCCAGCAGCCCCCAGGCTCCTAATAGCAATCAGCCCCAGCATTTT	CASSPQAPNSNQPQHF
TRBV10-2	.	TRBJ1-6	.	TGCGCCGGGGGGAGAGGGAATAATTCACCCCTCCACTTT	CAGGRGNNSPLHF
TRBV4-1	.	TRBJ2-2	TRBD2	TGCGCCAGCAGCCAAAGGGCGGGGGATTCCCCCGGGGAGCTGTTTTTT	CASSQRAGDSPGELFF
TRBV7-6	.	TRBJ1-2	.	TGTGCCAGCAGCTTGGGGGCAGGGGATGGCTACACCTTC	CASSLGAGDGYTF
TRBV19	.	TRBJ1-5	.	TGTGCCAGTAGTATAGTGGGCAGGGGCGGCAATCAGCCCCAGCATTTT	CASSIVGRGGNQPQHF
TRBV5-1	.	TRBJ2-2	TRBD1	TGCGCCAGCAGCACCGGGACAGGGACGAACACCGGGGAGCTGTTTTTT	CASSTGTGTNTGELFF
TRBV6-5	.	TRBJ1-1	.	TGTGCCAGCAGGTCCGGTGTTGAAGCTTTCTTT	CASRSGVEAFF